Listed below are T cell receptor beta chains from one sample, sequenced in a study of T cells in tuberculosis. Assay: immunoSEQ multiplex PCR; the TCRdb copy retains only in-frame clones and omits some. The profile shows tens of thousands of clones, around 90% of them singletons. The sequenced material came from CD1b-GMM tetramer-negative cells sorted from PBMCs. Source of these receptors: an adult woman with latent tuberculosis. Each CDR3 is given with its conserved first and last residue. A D gene is named only where the DNA matches it firmly. Rows may omit the clone size; those that give it use once, few, many or a size class.

D gene: .; J gene: TRBJ1-1; V gene: TRBV28; clone size: .; CDR3 DNA: TGTGCCAGCACCCCGATACCCCCAGGGATGGGTTCTGAAGCTTTCTTT; CDR3 protein: CASTPIPPGMGSEAFF
D gene: .; J gene: TRBJ1-5; V gene: TRBV19; clone size: .; CDR3 DNA: TGTGCCAGTAGTATATCTTTGGGGGGGCCCCAGCATTTT; CDR3 protein: CASSISLGGPQHF
D gene: .; J gene: TRBJ2-7; V gene: TRBV5-1; clone size: .; CDR3 DNA: TGCGCCAGCAGCGCGGACAGCTCCTACGAGCAGTACTTC; CDR3 protein: CASSADSSYEQYF
D gene: .; J gene: TRBJ1-2; V gene: TRBV28; clone size: .; CDR3 DNA: TGTGCCAGCAGCGATAGAGCCAACTATGGCTACACCTTC; CDR3 protein: CASSDRANYGYTF
D gene: TRBD1; J gene: TRBJ1-1; V gene: TRBV30; clone size: .; CDR3 DNA: TGTGCCACCCCGGGGACAGTCGAAGCTTTCTTT; CDR3 protein: CATPGTVEAFF
D gene: TRBD1; J gene: TRBJ1-3; V gene: TRBV7-2; clone size: .; CDR3 DNA: TGTGCCAGCAGCTTAGTAGGGGGCCTCCCTTACTCTGGAAACACCATATATTTT; CDR3 protein: CASSLVGGLPYSGNTIYF
D gene: TRBD1; J gene: TRBJ1-6; V gene: TRBV30; clone size: .; CDR3 DNA: TGTGCCTGGAGTGACAGGGGTGGGAATTCACCCCTCCACTTT; CDR3 protein: CAWSDRGGNSPLHF
D gene: .; J gene: TRBJ1-3; V gene: TRBV6-5; clone size: .; CDR3 DNA: TGTGCCAGCAGTACTACAGGGCCCTTTGGAAACACCATATATTTT; CDR3 protein: CASSTTGPFGNTIYF
D gene: .; J gene: TRBJ1-5; V gene: TRBV2; clone size: .; CDR3 DNA: TGTGCCAGCAGTGAGCGAACAGGGTATCAGCCCCAGCATTTT; CDR3 protein: CASSERTGYQPQHF
D gene: TRBD1; J gene: TRBJ2-7; V gene: TRBV29-1; clone size: once; CDR3 DNA: TGCAGCGTTGAAGGCCGGGACAGCTCCTACGAGCAGTACTTC; CDR3 protein: CSVEGRDSSYEQYF
D gene: .; J gene: TRBJ1-1; V gene: TRBV5-5; clone size: once; CDR3 DNA: TGTGCCAGCAGCCCCGGGAGGGGGAACACTGAAGCTTTCTTT; CDR3 protein: CASSPGRGNTEAFF
D gene: .; J gene: TRBJ1-3; V gene: TRBV20-1; clone size: few; CDR3 DNA: TGCAGTGCTATATCTGGAAACACCATATATTTT; CDR3 protein: CSAISGNTIYF
D gene: .; J gene: TRBJ1-3; V gene: TRBV7-8; clone size: .; CDR3 DNA: TGTGCCAGCAGCTTGGTTAGGGCTAGCGCCTCTGGAAACACCATATATTTT; CDR3 protein: CASSLVRASASGNTIYF
D gene: .; J gene: TRBJ2-6; V gene: TRBV27; clone size: .; CDR3 DNA: TGTGCCAGCAGTTTATACCAGGGGCCGTATAGCTCTGGGGCCAACGTCCTGACTTTC; CDR3 protein: CASSLYQGPYSSGANVLTF
D gene: .; J gene: TRBJ1-1; V gene: TRBV2; clone size: .; CDR3 DNA: TGTGCCAGAGACGGGGGACCTCCTAGCGGAACTGAAGCTTTCTTT; CDR3 protein: CARDGGPPSGTEAFF
D gene: .; J gene: TRBJ2-5; V gene: TRBV5-8; clone size: .; CDR3 DNA: TGTGCCAGCAGCTTGGGACAGCGCCAAGAGACCCAGTACTTC; CDR3 protein: CASSLGQRQETQYF
D gene: .; J gene: TRBJ2-1; V gene: TRBV5-1; clone size: .; CDR3 DNA: TGCGCCAGCTCGGAGGGGAATGAGCAGTTCTTC; CDR3 protein: CASSEGNEQFF
D gene: .; J gene: TRBJ2-7; V gene: TRBV7-8; clone size: .; CDR3 DNA: TGTGCCAGCAGCATAGACCCCGGCGGGGAGCAGTACTTC; CDR3 protein: CASSIDPGGEQYF
D gene: .; J gene: TRBJ2-5; V gene: TRBV7-9; clone size: .; CDR3 DNA: TGTGCCAGCAGCCTAGACAGCATCCAAGAGACCCAGTACTTC; CDR3 protein: CASSLDSIQETQYF
D gene: .; J gene: TRBJ1-6; V gene: TRBV4-3; clone size: .; CDR3 DNA: TGCGCCAGCAGCCAAGTAGAAAAGAATTCACCCCTCCACTTT; CDR3 protein: CASSQVEKNSPLHF
D gene: .; J gene: TRBJ2-7; V gene: TRBV5-1; clone size: .; CDR3 DNA: TGCGCCAGCAGCTTGGGCCCCGGAGACTTTCCGTACTTC; CDR3 protein: CASSLGPGDFPYF
D gene: TRBD1; J gene: TRBJ1-5; V gene: TRBV6-6; clone size: .; CDR3 DNA: TGTGCCAGCAGTTCTCGAAAAGGACAGGGGGTTCAGCCCCAGCATTTT; CDR3 protein: CASSSRKGQGVQPQHF
D gene: TRBD2; J gene: TRBJ2-3; V gene: TRBV27; clone size: .; CDR3 DNA: TGTGCCAGCAGATTCATAGCGGGGGGAAACACAGATACGCAGTATTTT; CDR3 protein: CASRFIAGGNTDTQYF
D gene: TRBD2; J gene: TRBJ2-3; V gene: TRBV19; clone size: .; CDR3 DNA: TGTGCCAGTAGTATGGGACTAGCGGCCCCCCGGGGTACGCAGTATTTT; CDR3 protein: CASSMGLAAPRGTQYF
D gene: TRBD1; J gene: TRBJ1-2; V gene: TRBV6-5; clone size: .; CDR3 DNA: TGTGCCAGCACTGACAGGGGGCGAGGAGATGGCTACACCTTC; CDR3 protein: CASTDRGRGDGYTF
D gene: TRBD2; J gene: TRBJ2-1; V gene: TRBV5-4; clone size: once; CDR3 DNA: TGTGCCAGCAGCTTCCAGCGGGGGGGGAATGAGCAGTTCTTC; CDR3 protein: CASSFQRGGNEQFF
D gene: TRBD1; J gene: TRBJ2-7; V gene: TRBV14; clone size: .; CDR3 DNA: TGTGCCAGCAGCCCTTCGGGACAGGGGGCCTACGAGCAGTACTTC; CDR3 protein: CASSPSGQGAYEQYF
D gene: .; J gene: TRBJ1-4; V gene: TRBV7-8; clone size: .; CDR3 DNA: TGTGCCAGCAGCACCCGGTCGCGGGCTAATGAAAAACTGTTTTTT; CDR3 protein: CASSTRSRANEKLFF
D gene: TRBD1; J gene: TRBJ2-5; V gene: TRBV5-1; clone size: .; CDR3 DNA: TGCGCCAGCAGCGTTGGGACAGCCCAAGAGACCCAGTACTTC; CDR3 protein: CASSVGTAQETQYF
D gene: .; J gene: TRBJ1-4; V gene: TRBV15; clone size: .; CDR3 DNA: TGTGCCACCAGCACCATACTTTCCCGGGACACTCAGGAAAAACTGTTTTTT; CDR3 protein: CATSTILSRDTQEKLFF
D gene: TRBD2; J gene: TRBJ2-5; V gene: TRBV13; clone size: .; CDR3 DNA: TGTGCCAGCAGCACCAGACTAGCGGGGAAAGAGACCCAGTACTTC; CDR3 protein: CASSTRLAGKETQYF
D gene: .; J gene: TRBJ2-3; V gene: TRBV27; clone size: .; CDR3 DNA: TGTGCCAGCAGTTTTGGCCCTTACACAGATACGCAGTATTTT; CDR3 protein: CASSFGPYTDTQYF
D gene: .; J gene: TRBJ1-2; V gene: TRBV2; clone size: .; CDR3 DNA: TGTGCCAGCCTTACGGGAACTTATGGCTACACCTTC; CDR3 protein: CASLTGTYGYTF
D gene: .; J gene: TRBJ1-4; V gene: TRBV6-1; clone size: .; CDR3 DNA: TGTGCCAGCAGTGAAGTGGGCAGAGCAACTAATGAAAAACTGTTTTTT; CDR3 protein: CASSEVGRATNEKLFF
D gene: TRBD1; J gene: TRBJ2-2; V gene: TRBV6-4; clone size: .; CDR3 DNA: TGTGCCAGCAGGAGGACAGGGGTCGGGGAGCTGTTTTTT; CDR3 protein: CASRRTGVGELFF
D gene: .; J gene: TRBJ1-1; V gene: TRBV6-5; clone size: .; CDR3 DNA: TGTGCCAGCCGCGGAGGAGCTGAAGCTTTCTTT; CDR3 protein: CASRGGAEAFF
D gene: TRBD1; J gene: TRBJ2-7; V gene: TRBV7-9; clone size: .; CDR3 DNA: TGTGCCAGCAGCTTACCCGGACAGGGGGCTAACGAGCAGTACTTC; CDR3 protein: CASSLPGQGANEQYF
D gene: .; J gene: TRBJ1-2; V gene: TRBV6-4; clone size: once; CDR3 DNA: TGTGCCAGCAGTGACGGCAGTAACTATGGCTACACCTTC; CDR3 protein: CASSDGSNYGYTF
D gene: .; J gene: TRBJ2-3; V gene: TRBV28; clone size: once; CDR3 DNA: TGTGCCAGCAGTTTAGGGCTAACTGGGGATACGCAGTATTTT; CDR3 protein: CASSLGLTGDTQYF
D gene: .; J gene: TRBJ1-1; V gene: TRBV2; clone size: .; CDR3 DNA: TGTGCCACCCTAAAGCTCGACACTGAAGCTTTCTTT; CDR3 protein: CATLKLDTEAFF
D gene: .; J gene: TRBJ1-4; V gene: TRBV4-2; clone size: .; CDR3 DNA: TGTGCCAGCAGCCAAGATATGGGGAGGGGAGATGAAAAACTGTTTTTT; CDR3 protein: CASSQDMGRGDEKLFF
D gene: TRBD1; J gene: TRBJ1-5; V gene: TRBV7-9; clone size: .; CDR3 DNA: TGTGCCAGCAGCTCTGGACAGGGGCGAACAGATAGCAATCAGCCCCAGCATTTT; CDR3 protein: CASSSGQGRTDSNQPQHF
D gene: .; J gene: TRBJ2-3; V gene: TRBV11-2; clone size: .; CDR3 DNA: TGTGCCAGCAGTCCAACAGGGGGGGCTACGCAGTATTTT; CDR3 protein: CASSPTGGATQYF
D gene: .; J gene: TRBJ1-1; V gene: TRBV7-9; clone size: once; CDR3 DNA: TGTGCCAGCAGCTCATACAGGGTGGGGAACACTGAAGCTTTCTTT; CDR3 protein: CASSSYRVGNTEAFF
D gene: .; J gene: TRBJ2-6; V gene: TRBV7-2; clone size: .; CDR3 DNA: TGTGCCAGCAGCTTAAGGACAGCATTGACTGGGGCCAACGTCCTGACTTTC; CDR3 protein: CASSLRTALTGANVLTF
D gene: .; J gene: TRBJ2-5; V gene: TRBV5-4; clone size: .; CDR3 DNA: TGTGCCAGCAGTCCCCCCCCGGGGTCGTACCAAGAGACCCAGTACTTC; CDR3 protein: CASSPPPGSYQETQYF
D gene: TRBD2; J gene: TRBJ2-5; V gene: TRBV5-1; clone size: .; CDR3 DNA: TGCGCCAGCAGCTTGAGTTCGGGAAGCGGGGCCCAAGAGACCCAGTACTTC; CDR3 protein: CASSLSSGSGAQETQYF
D gene: .; J gene: TRBJ1-1; V gene: TRBV6-1; clone size: .; CDR3 DNA: TGTGCCAGCAACTTAAACACTGAAGCTTTCTTT; CDR3 protein: CASNLNTEAFF
D gene: .; J gene: TRBJ1-2; V gene: TRBV18; clone size: .; CDR3 DNA: TGTGCCAGCTCACCGGACACAATCTATGGCTACACCTTC; CDR3 protein: CASSPDTIYGYTF
D gene: TRBD1; J gene: TRBJ1-4; V gene: TRBV19; clone size: once; CDR3 DNA: TGTGCCAGTAGCGGGACAGGGGGCCGCGAAAAACTGTTTTTT; CDR3 protein: CASSGTGGREKLFF
D gene: TRBD2; J gene: TRBJ2-5; V gene: TRBV7-9; clone size: .; CDR3 DNA: TGTGCCAGCAGCTTCTCGGGGGGACACCAAGAGACCCAGTACTTC; CDR3 protein: CASSFSGGHQETQYF
D gene: .; J gene: TRBJ1-1; V gene: TRBV5-1; clone size: .; CDR3 DNA: TGCGCCAGCAGCTCGCAACCGGGAGGGAACACTGAAGCTTTCTTT; CDR3 protein: CASSSQPGGNTEAFF